Below, 5 T cell receptor beta chains from the same sample are listed, as sequenced in a study of cytomegalovirus exposure and HLA in healthy donors (dated by TCRdb to 2015 to 2018). The library was built by means of the immunoSEQ multiplex PCR assay. For the multiplex PCR, a mixture combining 60 forward primers for TCR Vbeta segments and 13 reverse primers for TCR Jbeta segments was used. TCRdb carries this immuneACCESS record with in-frame sequences only. Its versions omit some clonotypes, under half of them owing to an unresolved V gene in the studies checked, with the rest unexplained. The sample contains about 150,000 clones, 65% to 80% of them found a single time. The leading ten clones occupy 2.8% of the sample. The sequencing sample was made of PBMCs. These receptor sequences come from a man in his late teens or twenties in good health and CMV-seronegative.

This clone was recorded once. The CDR3 reads CASSPRIETQYF. CDR3 bases: TGTGCCAGCTCACCGAGGATAGAGACCCAGTACTTC. This rearrangement joins TRBV18 to TRBJ2-5; D is undetermined. Trimming took off 3 bases at V and 4 bases at J, with 6 bases between the two ends. The CDR3 has 12 amino acids. Germline-derived CDR1 and CDR2 are KGHSH and LQKENI.

This rearrangement joins TRBV18 to TRBJ1-2; TRBD1 matches at 7 bases. V lost 3 bases to trimming and J lost 6 bases; unmatched junction nucleotides: 10. Germline V gene sequence: CDR1 KGHSH, CDR2 LQKENI. This CDR3 has 15 amino acids. The CDR3 protein is CASSPPSQGNNGYTF. CDR3 DNA: TGTGCCAGCTCACCGCCATCACAGGGGAACAATGGCTACACCTTC. Looking up the rest from reference TRBV18 and TRBJ1-2 gives the full variable domain: NAGVMQNPRHLVRRRGQEARLRCSPMKGHSHVYWYRQLPEEGLKFMVYLQKENIIDESGMPKERFSAEFPKEGPSILRIQQVVRGDSAAYFCASSPPSQGNNGYTFGSGTRLTVV.

The J gene is TRBJ1-5, the V gene TRBV6-5, with D perhaps TRBD1 (6 bases). Trimming removed 10 bases at V and 1 base at J, with 14 bases between. The CDR3 sequence is 14 residues long. Germline values: CDR1 MNHEY, CDR2 SVGAGI. For the CDR3, the DNA is TGTGCCACCAGGGGCCTTAACAGCAATCAGCCCCAGCATTTT. Its protein is CATRGLNSNQPQHF.

The gene calls are TRBV4-2 and TRBJ2-3; the D gene is possibly TRBD1 (6 bases). Per the germline V gene, CDR1 is LGHNA and CDR2 is YNFKEQ. V was trimmed by 3 bases and J by 4 bases, leaving 26 bases between them. The CDR3 has 19 residues. The CDR3 is CASSQIRGKVGFGADTQYF. The CDR3 bases are TGTGCCAGCAGCCAGATAAGGGGGAAGGTCGGTTTTGGCGCAGATACGCAGTATTTT.

This clone has just a few counts. The limits of the CDR3 on the DNA are not certain, so only TCRdb's listed CDR3 is given. V and J are TRBV10-2 and TRBJ1-3; whether TRBD1, the table's D call, matches the DNA was not checked. CDR1 WSHSY and CDR2 SAAADI come from the germline V gene. The CDR3 region is 13 residues in length, termini included. CDR3: CASSDFRGQGIYF.